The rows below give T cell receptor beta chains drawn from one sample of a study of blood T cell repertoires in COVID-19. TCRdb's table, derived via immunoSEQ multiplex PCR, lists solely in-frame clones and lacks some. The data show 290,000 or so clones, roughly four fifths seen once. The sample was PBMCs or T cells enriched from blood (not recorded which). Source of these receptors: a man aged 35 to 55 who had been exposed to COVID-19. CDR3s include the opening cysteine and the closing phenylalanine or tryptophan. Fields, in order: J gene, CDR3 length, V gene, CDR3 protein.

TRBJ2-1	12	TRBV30	CASSYSYNEQFF
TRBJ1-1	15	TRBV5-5	CASSLATQVNTEAFF
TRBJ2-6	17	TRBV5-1	CASSLRDRSSGANVLTF
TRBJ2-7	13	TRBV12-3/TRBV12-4	CASSQGQAYEQYF
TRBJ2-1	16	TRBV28	CASSGRGRVVYNEQFF
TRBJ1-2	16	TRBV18	CASSPPTGTSNYGYTF
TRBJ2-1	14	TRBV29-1	CSVGRQGTYNEQFF
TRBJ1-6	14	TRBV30	CAWSVPGSGSPLHF
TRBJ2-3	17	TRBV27	CASSFQGLRISTDTQYF
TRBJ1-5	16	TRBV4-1	CASSHLDRGDNQPQHF
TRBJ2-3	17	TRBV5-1	CASSLVSSGSGEDTQYF
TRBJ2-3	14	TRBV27	CASSLSVAADTQYF
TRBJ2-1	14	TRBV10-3	CAMGELANYNEQFF
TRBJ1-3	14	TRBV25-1	CASSEYIRENTIYF
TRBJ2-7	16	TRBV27	CASSLYFPTGSYEQYF
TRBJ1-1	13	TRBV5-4	CASRHTGDTEAFF
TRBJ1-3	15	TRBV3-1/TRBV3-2	CASSRGELSGNTIYF
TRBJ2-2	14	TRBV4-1	CASSQVGVAGELFF
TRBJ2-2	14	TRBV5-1	CASSLVADAGELFF
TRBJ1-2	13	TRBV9	CASSVRVDRGYTF
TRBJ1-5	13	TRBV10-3	CAISPGLVQPQHF
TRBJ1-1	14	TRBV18	CASSLTGEGIWAFF
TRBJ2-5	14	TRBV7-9	CASSLTGGVETQYF
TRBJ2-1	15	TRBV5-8	CASSLVGTSGTGQFF
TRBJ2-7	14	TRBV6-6	CASSRGRGFGEQYF
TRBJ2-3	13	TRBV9	CASSTGSEDTQYF
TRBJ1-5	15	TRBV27	CASSLYWQGDQPQHF
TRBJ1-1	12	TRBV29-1	CSPRRESTEAFF
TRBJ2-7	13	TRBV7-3	CASSLEGGREQYF
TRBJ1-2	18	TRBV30	CAWSAFRGSDLTNYGYTF
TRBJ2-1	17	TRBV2	CASSDFLRTSGGHEQFF
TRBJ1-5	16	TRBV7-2	CASSFNSGYSNQPQHF
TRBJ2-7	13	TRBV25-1	CASSAAGVDEQYF
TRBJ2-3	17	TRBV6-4	CASSDSSSGGYTDTQYF
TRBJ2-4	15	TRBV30	CAWKVGASRQSIQYF
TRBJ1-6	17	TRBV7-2	CASSLWRVSSYNSPLHF
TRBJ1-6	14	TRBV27	CASSRTGWGSPLHF
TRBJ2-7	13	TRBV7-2	CASSLAMAQEQYF
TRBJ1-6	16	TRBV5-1	CASSMGRSRGNSPLHF
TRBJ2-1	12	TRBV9	CASSGASNEQFF
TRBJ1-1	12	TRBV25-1	CAVLGEGTEAFF
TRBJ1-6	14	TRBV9	CASSGGQVASPLHF
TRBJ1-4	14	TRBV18	CASSPLGSSEKLFF
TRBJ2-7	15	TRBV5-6	CASSSIYQGGYEQYF
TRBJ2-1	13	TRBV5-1	CASSLRGYNEQFF
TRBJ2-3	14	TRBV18	CASSGETGADTQYF
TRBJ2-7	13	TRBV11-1	CASSLGTYYEQYF
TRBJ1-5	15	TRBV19	CASSAGQGGNQPQHF
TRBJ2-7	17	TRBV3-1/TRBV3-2	CASSPDRASRNSYEQYF
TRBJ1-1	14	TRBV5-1	CASSLQGAKAEAFF